This is a list of T cell receptor beta chains from one sample in a study of shared clonotypes between healthy human individuals. Profiled with immunoSEQ multiplex PCR; TCRdb holds only in-frame clones, not every one. The repertoire holds around 2,000,000 clones, 85% to 95% seen once, with around 0.13% in the top ten. The sequenced sample consisted of naive CD4+ T cells sorted from blood. The source of these receptors is a man aged 18-30 years in good health. Both conserved end residues are part of each CDR3. Fields, in order: CDR3 length, V gene, D gene, J gene, clone size, CDR3 protein, CDR3 DNA. A D gene is named only where the DNA matches it firmly. Only part of the rows carry a size: once, few, many, or a class if the clone is expanded.

15	TRBV6-5	-	TRBJ1-1	-	CASSYSHSLNTEAFF	TGTGCCAGCAGTTACTCGCACAGTCTGAACACTGAAGCTTTCTTT
14	TRBV7-2	TRBD1	TRBJ2-3	-	CASSFQTGPDTQYF	TGTGCCAGCAGCTTTCAGACAGGGCCAGATACGCAGTATTTT
14	TRBV29-1	-	TRBJ1-1	-	CSVHRDTGHTEAFF	TGCAGCGTCCACCGGGACACGGGCCACACTGAAGCTTTCTTT
17	TRBV18	-	TRBJ2-1	-	CASSILMDSRSYNEQFF	TGTGCCAGCTCAATCTTGATGGACAGCCGCTCCTACAATGAGCAGTTCTTC
15	TRBV5-6	-	TRBJ2-3	-	CASSFEGLSTDTQYF	TGTGCCAGCAGCTTTGAGGGACTTAGCACAGATACGCAGTATTTT
16	TRBV18	-	TRBJ2-7	-	CASSPLLAGTRGEQYF	TGTGCCAGCTCACCATTATTGGCAGGCACCAGGGGCGAGCAGTACTTC
11	TRBV30	-	TRBJ2-5	-	CAWSLSETQYF	TGTGCCTGGAGTCTCAGTGAGACCCAGTACTTC
14	TRBV6-5	-	TRBJ2-3	-	CASNRGGATDTQYF	TGTGCCAGCAATAGAGGTGGGGCCACAGATACGCAGTATTTT
15	TRBV7-3	-	TRBJ2-7	-	CASSLTSGLPYEQYF	TGTGCCAGCAGCTTAACCTCAGGGTTACCGTACGAGCAGTACTTC
11	TRBV2	-	TRBJ1-1	-	CASSARTEAFF	TGTGCCAGCAGTGCGAGGACTGAAGCTTTCTTT
14	TRBV10-1	-	TRBJ2-3	-	CASTAGGPTDTQYF	TGCGCCAGCACTGCAGGAGGGCCCACAGATACGCAGTATTTT
17	TRBV19	-	TRBJ1-4	-	CASSIDLSRATNEKLFF	TGTGCCAGTAGTATAGATCTTAGCCGCGCAACTAATGAAAAACTGTTTTTT
13	TRBV2	TRBD1	TRBJ1-2	-	CASSPGQAYGYTF	TGTGCCAGCAGTCCAGGACAGGCCTATGGCTACACCTTC
12	TRBV6-5	-	TRBJ2-2	-	CASGLNTGELFF	TGTGCCAGCGGGTTGAACACCGGGGAGCTGTTTTTT
14	TRBV18	-	TRBJ1-1	once	CASSPLLMNTEAFF	TGTGCCAGCTCACCACTACTCATGAACACTGAAGCTTTCTTT
19	TRBV4-3	-	TRBJ1-4	-	CASSQDRAGVYGSNEKLFF	TGCGCCAGCAGCCAAGACAGGGCAGGGGTATATGGTTCTAATGAAAAACTGTTTTTT
15	TRBV2	-	TRBJ1-6	-	CASTERPPENSPLHF	TGTGCCAGTACAGAGAGACCCCCGGAGAATTCACCCCTCCACTTT
17	TRBV11-2	-	TRBJ2-5	-	CASSLPPIQGRKETQYF	TGTGCCAGCAGCTTGCCTCCGATACAGGGTAGGAAGGAGACCCAGTACTTC
18	TRBV28	TRBD2	TRBJ2-7	-	CASSFLLSGASGEYEQYF	TGTGCCAGCAGTTTTCTTTTGTCAGGGGCTAGCGGGGAATACGAGCAGTACTTC
14	TRBV2	-	TRBJ2-7	once	CASSTTGSTYEQYF	TGTGCCAGCAGTACCACCGGGTCCACCTACGAGCAGTACTTC
13	TRBV29-1	-	TRBJ2-5	-	CSVVTGNIQTQYF	TGCAGCGTTGTCACAGGGAATATACAGACCCAGTACTTC
14	TRBV5-8	-	TRBJ2-5	-	CASSLGAAQETQYF	TGTGCCAGCAGCTTGGGGGCAGCCCAAGAGACCCAGTACTTC
15	TRBV6-5	TRBD1	TRBJ1-6	-	CASSSGQGGNSPLHF	TGTGCCAGCAGTAGCGGACAGGGAGGTAATTCACCCCTCCACTTT